This T cell receptor (beta chain) was found in a study of cytomegalovirus exposure and HLA in healthy donors. Per the germline V gene, CDR1 is SGHDN and CDR2 is FVKESK. V was clipped by 1 base and J by 6 bases, with 15 bases between them. The CDR3 totals 15 residues. PCR employed 60 Vbeta and 13 Jbeta primers. Libraries were prepared by immunoSEQ multiplex PCR; TCRdb keeps only in-frame clonotypes and omits some of them. The sample holds about 300,000 clones, around 86% seen once. Material: PBMCs. The clonotype was recovered from a man aged 40-55 years in good health and CMV-seropositive. This chain uses TRBV14 with TRBJ1-2; weak D call: TRBD1 (5 bases). The CDR3 sequence is CASSQGRPGVHGYTF. The CDR3 nucleotides are TGTGCCAGCAGCCAAGGTCGGCCGGGGGTTCATGGCTACACCTTC.